A single sample gave rise to the 10 T cell receptor beta chains below, sequenced in a study of control samples from healthy donors and cancer patients. The protocol was immunoSEQ multiplex PCR, while the TCRdb copy is restricted to in-frame clones and leaves out a portion. The sample includes 100,000 to 150,000 clones, around 93% seen only once; the top ten take just over 8.5%. Sequenced: blood. Receptor source: a man aged 18-30 years in good health.

This chain links TRBV29-1 with TRBJ2-7; 8 positions match TRBD2. The germline V gene has CDR1 SQVTM and CDR2 ANQGSEA. The J segment lost 1 base and the V segment lost 4 bases, leaving 3 bases of the junction unmatched. This CDR3 contains 13 residues. CDR3 nucleotide sequence: TGCAGCGTTGGGGCTAGCGGGTCCTACGAGCAGTACTTC. Protein sequence: CSVGASGSYEQYF.

About this clone itself: The sample carries other DNA sequences with the same CDR3. This rearrangement joins TRBV7-3 to TRBJ1-2; D possibly corresponds to TRBD1 (5 bases). V was trimmed by 2 bases and J by 8 bases, leaving 9 bases between them. The CDR3 is made up of 12 amino acids. Germline V gene sequence: CDR1 SGHTA, CDR2 FQGTGA. In nucleotides, the CDR3 is TGTGCCAGCAGCTTAGGGGGTGGAGGCTACACCTTC. Its protein product is CASSLGGGGYTF.

The chain is built from TRBV7-9 and TRBJ1-5; D not certain. Trimming stripped 3 bases from V and 6 bases from J, with 18 bases between. There are 16 residues in the CDR3. Germline assignment: CDR1 SEHNR and CDR2 FQNEAQ (reference sequence). CDR3 loop: CASSLELDGPGQPQHF. CDR3 nucleotides: TGTGCCAGCAGCTTGGAGCTCGACGGCCCGGGTCAGCCCCAGCATTTT.

This rearrangement joins TRBV7-6 to TRBJ1-3; a possible D gene is TRBD1 (6 bases). Trimming stripped 5 bases from V and 4 bases from J, with 15 bases between. Germline V gene lookup returns CDR1 SGHVS and CDR2 FNYEAQ. The CDR3 is made up of 15 amino acids. The CDR3 here is CASSAVGGSGNTIYF. The CDR3 bases are TGTGCCAGCAGCGCCGTGGGGGGCTCCGGAAACACCATATATTTT.

The V gene is TRBV5-4, the J gene TRBJ2-1, with a possible D match to TRBD2 (5 bases). Deletions cut 3 bases from V and 10 bases from J, with 14 bases between. Germline lookup yields CDR1 SGHNT and CDR2 YYREEE (reference sequence). The CDR3 covers 13 residues. CDR3 loop: CASSSLGLREQFF. The CDR3 DNA reads as TGTGCCAGCAGCTCACTAGGTCTGAGGGAGCAGTTCTTC.

This rearrangement joins TRBV5-6 to TRBJ1-6; 7 bases align to TRBD1. Germline assignment: CDR1 SGHDT and CDR2 YYEEEE. V dropped 4 bases and J dropped 7; count of bases not matched to a gene: 11. The CDR3 is 16 residues long. The CDR3 spells CASSPGPGTVNSPLHF. In DNA form, the CDR3 reads TGTGCCAGCAGCCCAGGACCCGGGACAGTAAATTCACCCCTCCACTTT.

This chain uses TRBV11-1 with TRBJ1-1, with no clear D. Germline CDR1 and CDR2: SGHAT and FQDESV (reference sequence). The CDR3 loop spans 15 amino acids. Between the trimmed V and J ends, which lost 5 bases and 1 base, there was a span of 14 bases. The CDR3 DNA reads TGTGCCAGCAGCCCCGGCGGACGGCCGAACACTGAAGCTTTCTTT. Amino acid sequence: CASSPGGRPNTEAFF.

The CDR3 bases are TGTGCCAGCAGGGGACAGGGACGCACTGAAGCTTTCTTT. Its translation: CASRGQGRTEAFF. The chain is built from TRBV6-5 and TRBJ1-1; 9 nucleotides match TRBD1. CDR1 is MNHEY, CDR2 SVGAGI, per germline. This CDR3 has 13 residues. J was trimmed by 4 bases and V by 6 bases; bases with no gene match: 3.

V gene TRBV7-9 combines with J gene TRBJ2-5; 13 nucleotides match TRBD2. The CDR3 spans 14 residues. V shed 5 bases and J 5 bases; nucleotides not matched to a gene: 2. CDR1 and CDR2 from the germline V gene are SEHNR and FQNEAQ (reference sequence). The CDR3 nucleotides are TGTGCCAGCAGCGCGGGACTAGCGGGGGAGACCCAGTACTTC. Translating gives CASSAGLAGETQYF.

The sample holds one count of this clone. The chain joins TRBV6-5 to TRBJ1-2; 7 bases match TRBD1. This CDR3 region has 15 residues. Germline loops: CDR1 MNHEY, CDR2 SVGAGI. With V trimmed by 7 bases and J by 8 bases, 16 bases remained unmatched. The DNA of the CDR3 is TGTGCCAGCAACACTCAGGGGGGTCCGCTTTCGGGCTACACCTTC. It specifies CASNTQGGPLSGYTF.